A selection of T cell receptor beta chains follows, all from one sample in a study of Graves' ophthalmopathy and Graves' hyperthyroidism. TCRdb analysed the multiplex PCR reads with MiXCR anew, one entry per CDR3 protein. The table lists some 350,000 distinct CDR3 sequences, approximately 18% of them singletons. Input material: peripheral blood. The receptors were sampled from an adult woman with stable Graves' hyperthyroidism. CDR3s include the opening cysteine and the closing phenylalanine or tryptophan.

V: TRBV28; CDR3: CASSSPGTSGRSFYEQYF
V: TRBV28; CDR3: CASTSPPQSYEQYF
V: TRBV4-2; CDR3: CASSQEVPGNQPQHF
V: TRBV12-3/TRBV12-4; CDR3: CASSWGVGTVLEQYF
V: TRBV6-2/TRBV6-3; CDR3: CASRGLAGGGTGELFF
V: TRBV6-1; CDR3: CASYGGEQFF
V: TRBV12-3/TRBV12-4; CDR3: CASSLHGQNHEQYF
V: TRBV12-3/TRBV12-4; CDR3: CASSPDATGELFF
V: TRBV19; CDR3: CASSWDSMNTEAFF
V: TRBV28; CDR3: CASSLRSLDAEAFF
V: TRBV9; CDR3: CASSHGQGVGETQYF
V: TRBV5-1; CDR3: CASSLVATVYEQYF
V: TRBV11-2; CDR3: CASSPGWGTRNTGELFF
V: TRBV28; CDR3: CASRPDRANTEAFF
V: TRBV29-1; CDR3: CSVDSWRRTEAFF
V: TRBV6-1; CDR3: CASSETSGRGYEQYF
V: TRBV28; CDR3: CASSPTTGWGTEAFF
V: TRBV11-2; CDR3: CASSLLRDGIQETQYF
V: TRBV20-1; CDR3: CSARSRTSGRWGPAKNIQYF
V: TRBV20-1; CDR3: CSAKGGRVQETQYF
V: TRBV5-1; CDR3: CASSLTGTGYEQYF
V: TRBV5-1; CDR3: CASSFLDREAAAFF
V: TRBV14; CDR3: CASSQVSDVAYEQYF
V: TRBV24-1; CDR3: CATSDLTGINEQFF
V: TRBV28; CDR3: CASSLSGQGFKKQYF
V: TRBV10-3; CDR3: CAISDGSAEAFF
V: TRBV3-1; CDR3: CASSQGGRTIYEQYF
V: TRBV29-1; CDR3: CSVALVQGTEAFF
V: TRBV12-3/TRBV12-4; CDR3: CASSRETYEQYF
V: TRBV20-1; CDR3: CSARDWGEVSSYEQYF
V: TRBV6-1; CDR3: CASRIRLDSNQPQHF
V: TRBV10-3; CDR3: CATRGGGSSYEQYF
V: TRBV28; CDR3: CASRNQAHGYTF
V: TRBV29-1; CDR3: CSVTPWAGVQQETQYF
V: TRBV19; CDR3: CAIRTGWQPQHF
V: TRBV28; CDR3: CASSLYMNTVAFF
V: TRBV3-1; CDR3: CASSPGTSVYEQYF
V: TRBV28; CDR3: CASRLGGTRSGNTIYF
V: TRBV5-1; CDR3: CASSLGTVNSPLHF
V: TRBV19; CDR3: CASSIEGNYGYTF
V: TRBV7-9; CDR3: CASSSTEQGAYEQYF
V: TRBV28; CDR3: CASRFTGQTYSNQPQHF
V: TRBV27; CDR3: CASSLLGETSGTGELFF
V: TRBV4-3; CDR3: CASSQEGGGRWYEQYF
V: TRBV28; CDR3: CASSRKQGAGNTEAFF
V: TRBV13; CDR3: CASSLVAGSETQYF
V: TRBV12-3/TRBV12-4; CDR3: CASSPLGGLAPTYEQYF
V: TRBV4-1; CDR3: CASSQEGGTVGEQYF
V: TRBV28; CDR3: CASSSRGGPNSPLHF
V: TRBV9; CDR3: CASSLGRQTTGELFF
V: TRBV18; CDR3: CASSILAAKETQYF